A single sample is the source of the 28 T cell receptor beta chains below, sequenced in a study of T cells in Graves' hyperthyroidism and ophthalmopathy. Amplification of TCR beta CDR3 regions used RNA as the template. The study used the HTBI primer set for a first-round RT-PCR of the TCR CDR3. TCRdb re-called the multiplex PCR reads with MiXCR, one entry per CDR3 protein. The data show a few hundred thousand distinct CDR3 sequences, about a sixth seen once. Sequences were obtained from blood. The receptors come from a young woman with Graves' hyperthyroidism.

This clonotype was observed a handful of times. V and J are TRBV3-1 and TRBJ1-5; D perhaps matches TRBD1 (6 bases). The CDR3 spans 14 residues. V lost 4 bases, J lost 4 bases, and 11 bases lay in between. CDR1 and CDR2 (germline): LGHDT, YNNKEL (reference sequence). The CDR3 DNA sequence: TGTGCCAGCAGCCCGCAGGGGATGAATCAGCCCCAGCATTTT. Residues: CASSPQGMNQPQHF.

This clonotype was detected many times. The rearrangement links TRBV28 to TRBJ2-3; perhaps TRBD2 as D (5 bases). This CDR3 contains 15 residues. Germline lookup yields CDR1 MDHEN and CDR2 SYDVKM. V lost 8 bases and J lost 1, with 16 bases in between. CDR3 amino acids: CASLEEGQGTDTQYF. For the CDR3, the DNA is TGTGCCAGCTTAGAAGAGGGCCAGGGCACAGATACGCAGTATTTT.

This clonotype has a count of ten or more. The chain carries TRBV7-3 and TRBJ1-2; D might be TRBD1 (5 bases). The CDR3 totals 13 residues. The V gene lost 4 bases and the J gene lost 8 bases, with 14 bases spanning the gap. The germline CDR1 and CDR2 sequences are SGHTA and FQGTGA. This CDR3 is CASSSPTGEGYTF. The CDR3 DNA is TGTGCCAGCAGCTCCCCGACGGGGGAAGGCTACACCTTC.

Many counts were recorded for this clonotype. The chain links TRBV12-3 or TRBV12-4 to TRBJ1-1, with D unclear. Trimming took 3 bases from V and 0 from J, leaving 5 bases between them. The length of the CDR3 is 13 residues. The CDR3 nucleotides are TGTGCCAGCAGTTTTCAGGTGAACACTGAAGCTTTCTTT. Residues: CASSFQVNTEAFF.

The chain uses TRBV14 and TRBJ2-1; no reliable D call. The CDR3 has 13 residues. V dropped 2 bases and J dropped 3 bases, with 5 bases sitting between them. CDR1 is SGHDN and CDR2 is FVKESK in the germline V gene. CDR3: CASSQLVYNEQFF. CDR3 bases: TGTGCCAGCAGCCAACTAGTCTACAATGAGCAGTTCTTC.

This clonotype has ten or more counts. This chain connects TRBV27 to TRBJ2-1; the D gene is possibly TRBD2 (5 bases). The V gene lost 6 bases and the J gene lost 9 bases, with 21 bases spanning the gap. Germline CDR1 and CDR2: MNHEY and SMNVEV (reference sequence). There are 15 residues in the CDR3. This CDR3 is CASSPLVDLGGEQFF. The CDR3 DNA is TGTGCCAGCAGCCCTCTAGTTGACCTTGGAGGTGAGCAGTTCTTC.

The genes are TRBV7-8 and TRBJ2-3; 8 bases map to TRBD2. The germline V gene has CDR1 SGHVS and CDR2 FQNEAQ. The CDR3 length is 16 residues. V shed 5 bases and J 4 bases; nucleotides not matched to a gene: 11. In DNA, the CDR3 is TGTGCCAGCAGCCCAGGTTCGAGACTAGCGTCAGATACGCAGTATTTT. Translating it yields CASSPGSRLASDTQYF. The full variable domain, in which reference TRBV7-8 and TRBJ2-3 provide the parts outside the CDR3, is GAGVSQSPRYKVAKRGQDVALRCDPISGHVSLFWYQQALGQGPEFLTYFQNEAQLDKSGLPSDRFFAERPEGSVSTLKIQRTQQEDSAVYLCASSPGSRLASDTQYFGPGTRLTVL.

CDR3 nucleotides: TGTGCCAGCAGTTCTAGCAGGAGCTCCTACAATGAGCAGTTCTTC. Its protein product is CASSSSRSSYNEQFF. The chain is built from TRBV12-3 or TRBV12-4 and TRBJ2-1, with a weak D call TRBD2 (5 bases). Trimming pared 4 bases from V and 0 bases from J, leaving 10 bases between. This CDR3 has 15 residues.

This clonotype was observed a few times. The chain uses TRBV6-1 and TRBJ2-7; 8 nucleotides agree with TRBD1. The CDR3 runs to 15 residues. From germline, CDR1 is MNHNS and CDR2 SASEGT. With 5 bases clipped from V and 5 bases from J, the junction kept 11 bases outside the gene matches. The CDR3 loop reads CASSPLAGGFHEQYF. The CDR3 region has the DNA TGTGCCAGCAGTCCCTTGGCAGGGGGCTTCCACGAGCAGTACTTC.

This clonotype was observed a few times. CDR3 amino acids: CASSYTTGEYAYEQYF. The CDR3 coding sequence is TGTGCCAGCAGCTATACTACAGGGGAGTACGCCTACGAGCAGTACTTC. This chain joins TRBV13 and TRBJ2-7, with TRBD1 identical over 7 bases. Germline CDR1 reads PRHDT; CDR2 reads FYEKMQ (reference sequence). Germline trimming cut 4 bases from V and 2 bases from J; bases unmatched to any gene: 11. This CDR3 has 16 amino acids.

The chain is built from TRBV18 and TRBJ2-7; 7 bases match TRBD1. The CDR3 has 12 amino acids. Germline-derived CDR1 and CDR2 are KGHSH and LQKENI. J was trimmed by 6 bases and V by 7 bases; bases with no gene match: 6. In nucleotides, the CDR3 is TGTGCCAGCTTGATAGCAGGGGGCGAGCAGTACTTC. This encodes CASLIAGGEQYF.

This clonotype was seen repeatedly, ten times or more. The chain employs TRBV20-1 and TRBJ1-5; 10 positions match TRBD1. CDR3 length: 15 amino acids. V shed 2 bases, J shed 5 bases, and the junction held 6 bases outside the gene matches. CDR1 is DFQATT, CDR2 SNEGSKA, per germline (reference sequence). The CDR3 spells CSARSPGQGYQPQHF. CDR3 nucleotides: TGCAGTGCTAGATCACCGGGACAGGGGTATCAGCCCCAGCATTTT.

The table lists this clonotype with a few counts. The rearrangement links TRBV6-4 to TRBJ1-2, with D possibly being TRBD1 (5 bases). The CDR3 covers 13 residues. Germline V gene data show CDR1 as MRHNA and CDR2 as SNTAGT. V lost 0 bases to trimming and J lost 8 bases, with 10 bases between them. CDR3 sequence (DNA): TGTGCCAGCAGTGACTCCGGGGGAGGAGGCTACACCTTC. Protein: CASSDSGGGGYTF.

A remark on this clonotype: A much larger clone sits a single nucleotide away, making a read error possible. Because the CDR3 is missing its conserved closing phenylalanine or tryptophan, this is likely a read error. The chain combines TRBV20-1 with TRBJ2-3; D possibly corresponds to TRBD2 (6 bases). There are 14 residues in the CDR3. The germline V and J ends were trimmed by 5 bases and 0 bases, with 12 bases remaining between them. In germline, CDR1 is DFQATT, CDR2 SNEGSKA (reference sequence). The CDR3 DNA reads as TGCAGTGCTCCCGCAGCGGGCAGCACAGATACGCAGTATCTT. Translating it yields CSAPAAGSTDTQYL.

This clonotype has a handful of counts. The chain couples TRBV2 to TRBJ2-1; 7 nucleotides match TRBD2. The V segment lost 6 bases and the J segment 7 bases; nucleotides outside the gene matches: 12. Germline V lookup: CDR1 SNHLY, CDR2 FYNNEI. The CDR3 length is 15 residues. The CDR3 sequence is CASSDLAVLGNEQFF. CDR3 bases: TGTGCCAGCAGCGATCTAGCGGTTTTGGGGAATGAGCAGTTCTTC.

This clonotype came up many times. The chain joins TRBV6-1 to TRBJ2-7, with D perhaps matching TRBD1 or TRBD2 (5 bases each). Germline V gene sequence: CDR1 MNHNS, CDR2 SASEGT. Trimming shortened V by 5 bases and J by 7 bases, and 18 bases separated the two germline ends. CDR3 length: 14 residues. The CDR3: CASSSTGFWGEQYF. CDR3 bases: TGTGCCAGCAGTAGCACGGGTTTTTGGGGGGAGCAGTACTTC.

The chain uses TRBV5-1 and TRBJ2-7, with D perhaps TRBD1 (5 bases). CDR1 is SGHRS and CDR2 is YFSETQ in the germline V gene. The CDR3 contains 13 residues. V was clipped by 5 bases and J by 0 bases, with 9 bases between them. The chain's CDR3 is CASRGVGSYEQYF. The CDR3 DNA is TGCGCCAGCAGAGGGGTGGGCTCCTACGAGCAGTACTTC.

This clonotype has at least ten counts. V gene TRBV11-2 combines with J gene TRBJ1-4; 8 bases align to TRBD1. V lost 6 bases to trimming and J lost 7 bases; unmatched junction nucleotides: 13. This CDR3 comprises 16 residues. Germline V gene data show CDR1 as SGHAT and CDR2 as FQNNGV. The CDR3, as DNA: TGTGCCAGCAGTTCACCTTCGACAGGGGCTAGTGAAAAACTGTTTTTT. Protein product: CASSSPSTGASEKLFF.

This chain connects TRBV7-9 to TRBJ2-4; maybe TRBD2 (5 bases). The V and J ends lost 0 bases and 0 bases respectively, with 12 bases between them. The CDR3 consists of 17 residues. Germline values: CDR1 SEHNR, CDR2 FQNEAQ (reference sequence). The DNA of the CDR3 is TGTGCCAGCAGCTTAGCCCCTGGGGAGCTAGCCAAAAACATTCAGTACTTC. Its protein is CASSLAPGELAKNIQYF.

V gene TRBV19 combines with J gene TRBJ1-5; 10 positions match TRBD1. Losses at the gene ends were 5 bases for V and 6 bases for J; bases not matched to a gene: 7. CDR1 LNHDA and CDR2 SQIVND come from the germline V gene (reference sequence). The CDR3 runs to 15 residues. The CDR3 nucleotides are TGTGCCAGTAGTCCAAGGACAGGGGGACTTCAGCCCCAGCATTTT. This gives the protein CASSPRTGGLQPQHF.

This clonotype was recorded many times. The rearrangement links TRBV20-1 to TRBJ2-1; D gene unclear. Germline V gene lookup returns CDR1 DFQATT and CDR2 SNEGSKA (reference sequence). V lost 2 bases and J 6 bases, leaving 20 bases between the germline ends. The CDR3 totals 16 residues. The CDR3 sequence is CSARPTPESGGNEQFF. The CDR3 region has the DNA TGCAGTGCTAGACCAACCCCTGAGTCGGGCGGCAATGAGCAGTTCTTC.

This clonotype was detected ten times or more. The V call is TRBV20-1, the J call TRBJ1-1; maybe TRBD1 (6 bases). V shed 5 bases and J shed 10 bases, with 17 bases lying between them. The CDR3 contains 12 residues. Germline CDR1 reads DFQATT; CDR2 reads SNEGSKA (reference sequence). The CDR3 loop reads CSARDTDIGAFF. Written as DNA, the CDR3 is TGCAGTGCTCGGGACACGGACATAGGAGCTTTCTTT.

This chain connects TRBV20-1 to TRBJ1-2, with 7 nucleotides matching TRBD1. Germline V gives CDR1 DFQATT, CDR2 SNEGSKA (reference sequence). This CDR3 is built from 14 residues. The V and J ends lost 1 base and 3 bases, in that order; junction bases with no gene match: 5. CDR3 nucleotide sequence: TGCAGTGCTAGAGTCCCGACAGGGTACTATGGCTACACCTTC. Amino acids: CSARVPTGYYGYTF.

This clonotype occurred many times. The CDR3 loop is CASSVPGLAGTYEQYF. The CDR3, as DNA: TGTGCCAGCAGCGTGCCAGGACTAGCGGGTACCTACGAGCAGTACTTC. The gene calls are TRBV3-1 and TRBJ2-7, with 11 bases identical to TRBD2. Germline CDR1 reads LGHDT; CDR2 reads YNNKEL (reference sequence). V shed 5 bases and J 2 bases; nucleotides not matched to a gene: 8. The CDR3 has 16 residues.

CDR3 DNA: TGTGCCAGCACCACCTCCGGGTTAGGGGAGCAGTACTTC. As protein: CASTTSGLGEQYF. The gene calls are TRBV27 and TRBJ2-7; D not certain. Per the germline V gene, CDR1 is MNHEY and CDR2 is SMNVEV (reference sequence). CDR3 length: 13 residues. V was clipped by 7 bases and J by 7 bases, with 17 bases between them.

The chain links TRBV27 to TRBJ1-4; tentative D call: TRBD1 (5 bases). This CDR3 has 14 amino acids. The V gene lost 6 bases and the J gene lost 8 bases, with 16 bases spanning the gap. Germline V CDR1 and CDR2: MNHEY, SMNVEV (reference sequence). The CDR3 nucleotides are TGTGCCAGCAGCAAAGCGGGGCATCTAGAAAAACTGTTTTTT. Translating it yields CASSKAGHLEKLFF.

This clonotype was seen a handful of times. This chain joins TRBV4-1 and TRBJ2-5; 12 bases fit TRBD2. Losses at the gene ends were 0 bases for V and 6 bases for J; bases not matched to a gene: 5. The V gene's germline CDR1 is MGHRA and CDR2 YSYEKL. The CDR3 sequence is 16 residues long. In DNA, the CDR3 is TGCGCCAGCAGCCAAGATTTACTAGCGGGAGGAAAGACCCAGTACTTC. Translation: CASSQDLLAGGKTQYF.

Many counts were recorded for this clonotype. V gene TRBV5-1 combines with J gene TRBJ1-1; 7 bases match TRBD1. This CDR3 spans 14 amino acids. Trimming cost V 5 bases and J 1 base; bases outside gene matches: 5. The germline V gene has CDR1 SGHRS and CDR2 YFSETQ. The CDR3 is CASSRDSQNTEAFF. The CDR3 nucleotides read TGCGCCAGCAGTCGGGACAGCCAGAACACTGAAGCTTTCTTT.